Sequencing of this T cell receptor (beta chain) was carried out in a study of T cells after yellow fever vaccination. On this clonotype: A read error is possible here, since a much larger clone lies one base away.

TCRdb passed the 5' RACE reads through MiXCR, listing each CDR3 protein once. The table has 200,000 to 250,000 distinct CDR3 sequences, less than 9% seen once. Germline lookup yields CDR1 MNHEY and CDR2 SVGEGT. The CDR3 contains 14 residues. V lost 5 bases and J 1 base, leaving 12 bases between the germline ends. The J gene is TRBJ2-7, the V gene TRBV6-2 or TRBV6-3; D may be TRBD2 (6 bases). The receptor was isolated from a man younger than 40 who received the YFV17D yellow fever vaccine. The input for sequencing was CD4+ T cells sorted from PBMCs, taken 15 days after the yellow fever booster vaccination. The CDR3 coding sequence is TGTGCCAGCAGTCAAATACGGGAGTCCTACGAGCAGTACTTC. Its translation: CASSQIRESYEQYF.